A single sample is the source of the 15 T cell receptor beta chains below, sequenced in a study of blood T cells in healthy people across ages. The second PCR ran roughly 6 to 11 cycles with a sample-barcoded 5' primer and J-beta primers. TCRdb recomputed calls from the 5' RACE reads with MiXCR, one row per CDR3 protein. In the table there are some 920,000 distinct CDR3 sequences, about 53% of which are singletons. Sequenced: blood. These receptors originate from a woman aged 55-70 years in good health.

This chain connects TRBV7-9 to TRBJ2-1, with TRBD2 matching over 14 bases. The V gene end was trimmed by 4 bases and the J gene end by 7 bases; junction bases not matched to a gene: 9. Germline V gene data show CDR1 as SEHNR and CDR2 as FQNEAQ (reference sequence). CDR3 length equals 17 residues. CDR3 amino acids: CASSYIAGTSGSNEQFF. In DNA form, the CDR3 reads TGTGCCAGCAGCTACATCGCCGGGACTAGCGGGAGTAATGAGCAGTTCTTC.

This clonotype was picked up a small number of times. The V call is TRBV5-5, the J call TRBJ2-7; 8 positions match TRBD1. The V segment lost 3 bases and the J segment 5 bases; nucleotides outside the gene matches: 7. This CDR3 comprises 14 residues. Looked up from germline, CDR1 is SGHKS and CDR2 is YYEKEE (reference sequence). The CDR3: CASSSRQGYDEQYF. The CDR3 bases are TGTGCCAGCAGCTCTAGACAGGGGTACGACGAGCAGTACTTC.

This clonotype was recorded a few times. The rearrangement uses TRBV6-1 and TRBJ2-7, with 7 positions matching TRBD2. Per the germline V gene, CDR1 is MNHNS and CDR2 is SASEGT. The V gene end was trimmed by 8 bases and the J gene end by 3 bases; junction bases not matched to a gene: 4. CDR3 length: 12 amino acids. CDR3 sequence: CASGGGFYEQYF. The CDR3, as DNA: TGTGCCAGCGGGGGGGGTTTCTACGAGCAGTACTTC.

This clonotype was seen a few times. DNA of the CDR3: TGTGCCAGCAGCCCCCGGGACAGGGAAGAGCAGTACTTC. It encodes CASSPRDREEQYF. The chain uses TRBV9 and TRBJ2-5, with 9 bases aligning to TRBD1. The CDR3 has 13 residues. Per the germline V gene, CDR1 is SGDLS and CDR2 is YYNGEE. Unmatched junction bases numbered 9, after V lost 4 bases and J lost 11 bases.

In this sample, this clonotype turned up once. Here the CDR3 reads CASSFSLLAEGGYEQYF. The CDR3 DNA reads TGTGCCAGCAGCTTCTCCTTACTAGCGGAAGGTGGCTACGAGCAGTACTTC. The rearrangement joins TRBV13 to TRBJ2-7; TRBD2 aligns across 8 bases. This CDR3 has 17 residues. Per germline, CDR1 PRHDT and CDR2 FYEKMQ (reference sequence). The J segment lost 3 bases and the V segment lost 3 bases, leaving 13 bases of the junction unmatched.

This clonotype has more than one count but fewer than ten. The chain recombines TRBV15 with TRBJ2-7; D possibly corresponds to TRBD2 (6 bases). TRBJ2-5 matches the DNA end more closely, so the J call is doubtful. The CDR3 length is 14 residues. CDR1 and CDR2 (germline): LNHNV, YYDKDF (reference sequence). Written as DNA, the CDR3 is TGTGCCACCAGCAGAGATCTAAACGGGGGGACCCAGTACTTC. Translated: CATSRDLNGGTQYF.

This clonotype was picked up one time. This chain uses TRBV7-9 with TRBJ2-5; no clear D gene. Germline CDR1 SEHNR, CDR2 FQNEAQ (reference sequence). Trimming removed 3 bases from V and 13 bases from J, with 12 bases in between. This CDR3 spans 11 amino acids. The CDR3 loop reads CASSFYDELYF. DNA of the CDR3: TGTGCCAGCAGCTTTTACGATGAGCTGTACTTC. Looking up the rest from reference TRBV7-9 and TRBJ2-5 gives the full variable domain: DTGVSQNPRHKITKRGQNVTFRCDPISEHNRLYWYRQTLGQGPEFLTYFQNEAQLEKSRLLSDRFSAERPKGSFSTLEIQRTEQGDSAMYLCASSFYDELYFGPGTRLLVL.

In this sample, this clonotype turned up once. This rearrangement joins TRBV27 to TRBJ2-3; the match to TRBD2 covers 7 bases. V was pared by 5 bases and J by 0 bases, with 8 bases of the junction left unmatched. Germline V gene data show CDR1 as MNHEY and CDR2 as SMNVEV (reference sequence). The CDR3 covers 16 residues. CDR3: CASSPRAGSSTDTQYF. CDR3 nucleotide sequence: TGTGCCAGCAGTCCTCGAGCGGGATCGAGCACAGATACGCAGTATTTT.

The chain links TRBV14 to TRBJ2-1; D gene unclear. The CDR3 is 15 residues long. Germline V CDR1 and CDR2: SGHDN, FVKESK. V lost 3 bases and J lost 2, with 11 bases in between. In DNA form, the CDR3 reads TGTGCCAGCAGCCAGTTCGTAACAGCCTACAATGAGCAGTTCTTC. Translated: CASSQFVTAYNEQFF.

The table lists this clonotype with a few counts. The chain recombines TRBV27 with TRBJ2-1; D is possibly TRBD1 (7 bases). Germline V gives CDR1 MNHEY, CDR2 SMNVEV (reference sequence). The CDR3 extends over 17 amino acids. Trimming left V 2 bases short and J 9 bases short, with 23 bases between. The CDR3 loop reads CASSLNPGWRGRGEQFF. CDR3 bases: TGTGCCAGCAGTTTAAACCCTGGGTGGAGGGGGCGTGGTGAGCAGTTCTTC.

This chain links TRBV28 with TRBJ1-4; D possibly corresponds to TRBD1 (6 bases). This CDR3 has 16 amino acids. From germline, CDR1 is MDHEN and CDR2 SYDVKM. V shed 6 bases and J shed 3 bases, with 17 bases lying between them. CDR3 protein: CASSPGGLASNEKLFF. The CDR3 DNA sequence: TGTGCCAGCAGCCCCGGGGGCCTAGCCTCTAATGAAAAACTGTTTTTT. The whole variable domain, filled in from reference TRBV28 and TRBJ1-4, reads DVKVTQSSRYLVKRTGEKVFLECVQDMDHENMFWYRQDPGLGLRLIYFSYDVKMKEKGDIPEGYSVSREKKERFSLILESASTNQTSMYLCASSPGGLASNEKLFFGSGTQLSVL.

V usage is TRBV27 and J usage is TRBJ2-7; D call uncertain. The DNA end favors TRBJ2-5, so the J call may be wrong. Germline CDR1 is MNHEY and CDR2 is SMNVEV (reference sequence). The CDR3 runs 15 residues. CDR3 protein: CASSLSLRTQETQYF. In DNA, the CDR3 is TGTGCCAGCAGTTTATCTTTGAGGACCCAAGAGACCCAGTACTTC.

The CDR3 here is CASRTKYEQYF. Here the CDR3 DNA reads TGTGCCAGCAGAACCAAATACGAGCAGTACTTC. V is TRBV28 and J is TRBJ2-5; D remains ambiguous. TRBJ2-7 matches the DNA end more closely, so the J call is doubtful. Germline V CDR1 and CDR2: MDHEN, SYDVKM. This CDR3 region has 11 residues.

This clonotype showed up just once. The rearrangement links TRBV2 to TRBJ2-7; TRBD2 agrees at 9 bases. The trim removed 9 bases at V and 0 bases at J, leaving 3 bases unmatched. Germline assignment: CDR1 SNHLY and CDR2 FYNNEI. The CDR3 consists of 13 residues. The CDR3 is CASLAGDSYEQYF. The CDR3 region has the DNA TGTGCCAGTTTAGCGGGGGACTCCTACGAGCAGTACTTC.

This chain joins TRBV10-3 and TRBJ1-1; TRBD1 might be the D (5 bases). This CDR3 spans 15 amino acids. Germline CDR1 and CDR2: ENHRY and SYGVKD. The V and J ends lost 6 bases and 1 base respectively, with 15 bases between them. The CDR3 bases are TGTGCCATCAGATCTGCCGGGGGGTGGAACACTGAAGCTTTCTTT. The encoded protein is CAIRSAGGWNTEAFF.